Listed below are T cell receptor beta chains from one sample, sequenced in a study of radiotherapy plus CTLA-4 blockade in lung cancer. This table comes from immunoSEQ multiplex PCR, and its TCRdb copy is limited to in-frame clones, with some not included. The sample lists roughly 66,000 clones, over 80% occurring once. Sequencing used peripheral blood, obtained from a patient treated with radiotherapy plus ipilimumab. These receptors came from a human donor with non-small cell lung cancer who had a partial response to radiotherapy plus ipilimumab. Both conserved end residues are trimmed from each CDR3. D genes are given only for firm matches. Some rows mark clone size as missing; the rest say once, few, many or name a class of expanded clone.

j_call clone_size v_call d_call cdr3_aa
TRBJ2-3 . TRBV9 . ASSVDITDTQY
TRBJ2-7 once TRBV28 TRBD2 ASSPRLASREEY
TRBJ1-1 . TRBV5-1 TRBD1 ASSPGQGTTEAF
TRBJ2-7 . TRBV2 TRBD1 ASSDDREYEQY
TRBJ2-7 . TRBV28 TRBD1 ASSQGQIYEQY
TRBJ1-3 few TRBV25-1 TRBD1 ASSRDSSGNTIY
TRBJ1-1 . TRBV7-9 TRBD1 ASSLGTVPTEAF
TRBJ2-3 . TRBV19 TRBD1 ASSIRTGSTDTQY
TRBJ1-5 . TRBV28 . ASSLQNSNQPQH
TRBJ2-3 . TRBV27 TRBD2 ASSLMIAGGPHTQY
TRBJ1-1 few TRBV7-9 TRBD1 ASSLGQTNTEAF
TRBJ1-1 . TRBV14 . ASSRYSNTEAF
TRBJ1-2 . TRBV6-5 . ASSYRGHGYT
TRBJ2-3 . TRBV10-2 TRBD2 ASKDSGIGTDTQY
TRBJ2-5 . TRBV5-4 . ASIGGQASKETQY
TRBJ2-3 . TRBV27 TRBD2 ASSIVAGGGDTQY
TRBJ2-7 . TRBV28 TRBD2 ASSDPSGPSYEQY
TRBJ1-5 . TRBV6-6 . ASSYGPYSNQPQH
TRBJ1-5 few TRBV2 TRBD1 ASRTYTGGVNQPQH
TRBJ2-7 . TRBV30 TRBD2 AWSAGLAGYEQY
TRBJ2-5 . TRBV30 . AWTTGSVRETQY
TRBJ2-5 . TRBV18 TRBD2 ASSPTAGGLETQY
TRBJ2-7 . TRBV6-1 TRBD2 ASSVAGRPLYEQY
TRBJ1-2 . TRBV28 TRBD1 ASRKGQGNYGYT